These T cell receptor beta chains were read from a single sample in a study of CD8 T cells in ankylosing spondylitis. TCRdb processed the 5' RACE reads anew with MiXCR; each CDR3 protein has one entry. The repertoire holds more than 200,000 distinct CDR3 sequences, with 20% to 30% as singletons. The sequencing sample was made of blood, either unsorted or a sorted T cell fraction (not recorded which). The receptors stem from a male donor with ankylosing spondylitis or in good health (not recorded which). The conserved cysteine and the conserved F or W are not part of the CDR3 here.

j_gene: TRBJ2-5
v_gene: TRBV5-1
CDR3aa: ASSLGRDETQY

j_gene: TRBJ2-3
v_gene: TRBV7-8
CDR3aa: ASSSRDRGLTDTQY

j_gene: TRBJ1-1
v_gene: TRBV20-1
CDR3aa: SARGGTVNTEAF

j_gene: TRBJ2-7
v_gene: TRBV24-1
CDR3aa: ATSGGSYEQY

j_gene: TRBJ2-5
v_gene: TRBV18
CDR3aa: ASSPPVQETQY

j_gene: TRBJ2-7
v_gene: TRBV28
CDR3aa: ASRGGTGDLSSYEQY

j_gene: TRBJ2-3
v_gene: TRBV29-1
CDR3aa: SGGLAANTQY

j_gene: TRBJ2-5
v_gene: TRBV16
CDR3aa: ASSQWRGMGNLQETQY

j_gene: TRBJ2-4
v_gene: TRBV11-2
CDR3aa: ASSLDPSGVQY

j_gene: TRBJ1-2
v_gene: TRBV7-3
CDR3aa: ASSLDGVPSNYGYT

j_gene: TRBJ2-1
v_gene: TRBV12-3/TRBV12-4
CDR3aa: ASSRRGAPSYNEQF

j_gene: TRBJ2-7
v_gene: TRBV29-1
CDR3aa: SVARGAVPYEQY

j_gene: TRBJ2-7
v_gene: TRBV20-1
CDR3aa: SGTTMVYEQY

j_gene: TRBJ2-7
v_gene: TRBV7-8
CDR3aa: ASSLERQGAADEQY

j_gene: TRBJ1-4
v_gene: TRBV29-1
CDR3aa: SARQGAGPDLF

j_gene: TRBJ2-5
v_gene: TRBV12-3/TRBV12-4
CDR3aa: ASSLRTGQETQY

j_gene: TRBJ2-3
v_gene: TRBV10-3
CDR3aa: AISPKEDTQY

j_gene: TRBJ2-1
v_gene: TRBV29-1
CDR3aa: SAGTETYNEQF

j_gene: TRBJ2-7
v_gene: TRBV11-2
CDR3aa: ASSLVWGYEQY

j_gene: TRBJ2-1
v_gene: TRBV12-3/TRBV12-4
CDR3aa: AIAVRGGDEQF

j_gene: TRBJ2-7
v_gene: TRBV6-5
CDR3aa: ASSYSRTGAYEQY

j_gene: TRBJ2-2
v_gene: TRBV29-1
CDR3aa: SVVQGQGGELF

j_gene: TRBJ2-5
v_gene: TRBV12-3/TRBV12-4
CDR3aa: ASSWGQDRETQY

j_gene: TRBJ2-1
v_gene: TRBV24-1
CDR3aa: ATSDPGLAGGSYNEQF

j_gene: TRBJ2-2
v_gene: TRBV20-1
CDR3aa: SAEDRGLTGELF

j_gene: TRBJ2-3
v_gene: TRBV5-6
CDR3aa: ASSRGLGSDTQY

j_gene: TRBJ1-4
v_gene: TRBV5-6
CDR3aa: ASSLRVAEKLF

j_gene: TRBJ2-7
v_gene: TRBV29-1
CDR3aa: SVEVWTPEGYEQY

j_gene: TRBJ2-1
v_gene: TRBV20-1
CDR3aa: SARDYLAGGRDEQF

j_gene: TRBJ2-5
v_gene: TRBV4-1
CDR3aa: ASSQTAREETQY

j_gene: TRBJ2-1
v_gene: TRBV6-4
CDR3aa: ASSVIMGIRNEQF

j_gene: TRBJ2-1
v_gene: TRBV10-3
CDR3aa: AISEDTAYNEQF

j_gene: TRBJ2-7
v_gene: TRBV6-1
CDR3aa: ASSPTPGQEYYEQY

j_gene: TRBJ2-1
v_gene: TRBV27
CDR3aa: ASTSGGEQF

j_gene: TRBJ2-3
v_gene: TRBV20-1
CDR3aa: SARDARQGGTDTQY

j_gene: TRBJ2-7
v_gene: TRBV7-6
CDR3aa: ASSSRQGEY

j_gene: TRBJ2-6
v_gene: TRBV6-1
CDR3aa: ASRHRDLSGANVLT

j_gene: TRBJ2-3
v_gene: TRBV7-6
CDR3aa: ASSLSLTASTDTQY

j_gene: TRBJ1-4
v_gene: TRBV20-1
CDR3aa: SARDTGTGGREKLF

j_gene: TRBJ1-4
v_gene: TRBV6-5
CDR3aa: ASSYSAPGGEKLF